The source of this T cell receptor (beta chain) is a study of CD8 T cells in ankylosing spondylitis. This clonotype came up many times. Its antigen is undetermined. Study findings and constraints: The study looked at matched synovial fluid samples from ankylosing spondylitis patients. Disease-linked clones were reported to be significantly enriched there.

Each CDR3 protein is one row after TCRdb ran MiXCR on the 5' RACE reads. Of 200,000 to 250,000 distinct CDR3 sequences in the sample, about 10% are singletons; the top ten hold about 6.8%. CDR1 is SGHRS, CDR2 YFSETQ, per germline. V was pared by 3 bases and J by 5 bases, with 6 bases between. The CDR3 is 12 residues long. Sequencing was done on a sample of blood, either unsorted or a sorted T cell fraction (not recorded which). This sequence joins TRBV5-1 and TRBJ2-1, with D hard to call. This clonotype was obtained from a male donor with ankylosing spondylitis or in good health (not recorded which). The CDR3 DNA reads TGCGCCAGCAGCTGGACGGACAATGAGCAGTTCTTC. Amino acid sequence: CASSWTDNEQFF. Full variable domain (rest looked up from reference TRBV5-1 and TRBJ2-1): KAGVTQTPRYLIKTRGQQVTLSCSPISGHRSVSWYQQTPGQGLQFLFEYFSETQRNKGNFPGRFSGRQFSNSRSEMNVSTLELGDSALYLCASSWTDNEQFFGPGTRLTVL.